The 4 T cell receptor beta chains below were found in one sample sequenced in a study of cytomegalovirus exposure and HLA in healthy donors. Generated by immunoSEQ multiplex PCR, the TCRdb table keeps only in-frame clones and is missing some. Of more than 85,000 clones listed, about 93% were seen once; the top ten hold 1% to 1.4%. Sequencing was carried out using PBMCs. Every receptor here comes from a woman aged 25 to 39 in good health and CMV-seropositive.

V is TRBV21-1 and J is TRBJ2-5; the table gives TRBD1 as D, unverified against the DNA. TRBV21-1 is shown as a pseudogene. There are 14 residues in the CDR3. The CDR3 protein is CASTTLTGLETQYF. Here the CDR3 DNA reads TGTGCCAGCACCACATTGACAGGGTTAGAGACCCAGTACTTC.

This chain uses TRBV28 with TRBJ1-2; 7 nucleotides match TRBD1. Per the germline V gene, CDR1 is MDHEN and CDR2 is SYDVKM. The trim removed 4 bases at V and 5 bases at J, leaving 7 bases unmatched. The CDR3 sequence is 14 residues long. As DNA, the CDR3 is TGTGCCAGCAGTTCGACGGGACAGATATATGGCTACACCTTC. It translates to CASSSTGQIYGYTF.

The chain uses TRBV27 and TRBJ2-1, with 7 bases matching TRBD2. V trimming: 2 bases; J trimming: 3 bases; junction bases outside the gene matches: 4. Germline lookup yields CDR1 MNHEY and CDR2 SMNVEV (reference sequence). CDR3 length equals 15 residues. The CDR3 DNA is TGTGCCAGCAGTTTAGAGGGGACTATCTACAATGAGCAGTTCTTC. It encodes CASSLEGTIYNEQFF.

This chain uses TRBV5-1 with TRBJ1-1; 7 positions match TRBD1. The CDR3 has 15 amino acids. Germline values: CDR1 SGHRS, CDR2 YFSETQ. Unmatched junction bases numbered 8, after V lost 0 bases and J lost 6 bases. CDR3: CASSLEGQPSAEAFF. The CDR3 bases are TGCGCCAGCAGCTTGGAGGGACAGCCGTCGGCTGAAGCTTTCTTT.